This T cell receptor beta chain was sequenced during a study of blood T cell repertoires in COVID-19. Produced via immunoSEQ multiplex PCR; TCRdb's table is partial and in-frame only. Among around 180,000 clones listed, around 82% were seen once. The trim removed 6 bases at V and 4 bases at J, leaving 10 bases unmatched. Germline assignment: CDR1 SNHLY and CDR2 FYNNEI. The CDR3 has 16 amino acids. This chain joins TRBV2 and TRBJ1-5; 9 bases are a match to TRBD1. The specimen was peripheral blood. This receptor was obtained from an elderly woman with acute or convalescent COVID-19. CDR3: CASSPDWTGANQPQHF. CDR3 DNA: TGTGCCAGCAGCCCCGACTGGACAGGGGCAAATCAGCCCCAGCATTTT.